This T cell receptor beta chain was found in a study of prognosis after radiotherapy for stage I lung cancer. Looking at the study overall: Adenocarcinoma occurred in over 10 patients and squamous cell carcinoma in several.

It was by two-round multiplex PCR that TCR beta CDR3 was amplified from genomic DNA. First-round PCR employed TRBV- and TRBJ-specific primers for each gene. Using its own MiXCR run on the multiplex PCR reads, TCRdb lists one record per CDR3 protein. The sample shows roughly 25,000 distinct CDR3 sequences, around 45% of them seen only once. This clonotype was detected many times. Sample: PBMCs, taken before or after stereotactic body radiation therapy (not recorded which). The receptor comes from a donor aged 50 or older with non-small cell lung cancer.

In nucleotides, the CDR3 is TGTGCCAGCAGTGAACTCGCAGAAAGGGGGACCCAGTACTTC. Encoded protein: CASSELAERGTQYF. V and J are TRBV6-1 and TRBJ2-5, with a weak D call TRBD1 (5 bases). V lost 2 bases and J lost 7, with 14 bases in between. Germline V gene data show CDR1 as MNHNS and CDR2 as SASEGT. The CDR3 runs to 14 residues.